A single sample is the source of the 3 T cell receptor beta chains below, sequenced in a study of OX40 agonist ivuxolimab in advanced cancers. The method was immunoSEQ multiplex PCR; TCRdb's version includes in-frame clones alone and lacks a portion of them. The sample includes about 33,000 clones, roughly 74% of them seen just once. Sequencing used CD4+ or CD8+ T cells sorted from blood, obtained in a trial of the OX40 agonist ivuxolimab. The receptor source for this set is an adult with an advanced solid tumor such as melanoma, head and neck, liver or kidney cancer.

J is TRBJ2-7 and V is TRBV2, with 14 bases that match TRBD2. Looked up from germline, CDR1 is SNHLY and CDR2 is FYNNEI. This CDR3 has 14 amino acids. Trimming took 9 bases from V and 2 from J; bases not matched to a gene: 3. The DNA of the CDR3 is TGTGCCAGGGGGACTAGCGGGGGTACCTACGAGCAGTACTTC. Its translation is CARGTSGGTYEQYF.

V and J are TRBV4-1 and TRBJ2-6; D is ambiguous. Trimming pared 1 base from V and 0 bases from J, leaving 13 bases between. Germline CDR1 MGHRA, CDR2 YSYEKL. The CDR3 sequence is 18 residues long. The CDR3: CASSQVIYGISGANVLTF. Written as DNA, the CDR3 is TGCGCCAGCAGCCAAGTAATTTATGGGATCTCTGGGGCCAACGTCCTGACTTTC.

The chain combines TRBV7-9 with TRBJ2-1; 7 bases line up with TRBD2. Looked up from germline, CDR1 is SEHNR and CDR2 is FQNEAQ (reference sequence). V shed 5 bases and J 2 bases; nucleotides not matched to a gene: 9. The CDR3 is made up of 16 amino acids. CDR3 sequence reads: CASSPPSGLPYNEQFF. The CDR3 coding sequence is TGTGCCAGCAGCCCACCCTCGGGACTACCCTACAATGAGCAGTTCTTC.